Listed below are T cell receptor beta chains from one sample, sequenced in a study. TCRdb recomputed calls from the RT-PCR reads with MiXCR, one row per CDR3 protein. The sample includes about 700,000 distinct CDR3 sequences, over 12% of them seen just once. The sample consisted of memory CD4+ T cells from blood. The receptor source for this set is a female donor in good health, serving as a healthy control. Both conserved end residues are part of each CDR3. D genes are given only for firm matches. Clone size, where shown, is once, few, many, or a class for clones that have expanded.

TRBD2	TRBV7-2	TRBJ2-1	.	CASSFGLAGAPWFEQFF	TGTGCCAGCAGCTTTGGACTAGCGGGAGCCCCCTGGTTCGAGCAGTTCTTC
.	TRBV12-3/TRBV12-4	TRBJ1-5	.	CASSFGPSGNNQPQHF	TGTGCCAGCAGTTTCGGGCCCTCAGGGAACAATCAGCCCCAGCATTTT
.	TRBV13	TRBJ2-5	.	CASSPPWGKETQYF	TGTGCCAGCAGCCCTCCGTGGGGCAAAGAGACCCAGTACTTC
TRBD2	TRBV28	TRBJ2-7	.	CASSLWGTSGNYEQYF	TGTGCCAGCAGTTTATGGGGGACTAGCGGCAACTACGAGCAGTACTTC
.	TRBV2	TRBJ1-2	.	CASAWDGSNYGYTF	TGTGCCAGCGCTTGGGACGGTTCTAACTATGGCTACACCTTC
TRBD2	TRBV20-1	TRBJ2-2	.	CSANLAGDTGELFF	TGCAGTGCTAACCTAGCGGGAGACACCGGGGAGCTGTTTTTT
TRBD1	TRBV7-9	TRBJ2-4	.	CASSLVLYEGAIQYF	TGTGCCAGCAGCTTAGTTTTATATGAGGGGGCTATTCAGTACTTC
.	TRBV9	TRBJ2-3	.	CASSPLDSTDTQYF	TGTGCCAGCAGCCCTTTGGACAGCACAGATACGCAGTATTTT
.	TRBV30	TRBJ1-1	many	CAWKSGLGAFF	TGTGCCTGGAAATCCGGCTTAGGGGCTTTCTTT
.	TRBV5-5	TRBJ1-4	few	CASSLEARAEKLFF	TGTGCCAGCAGCTTGGAAGCCCGGGCGGAAAAACTGTTTTTT